The 2 T cell receptor beta chains below all came from one sample that was sequenced in a study of blood T cell repertoires in COVID-19 (TCRdb year 2020). Library preparation used the immunoSEQ multiplex PCR assay. The clones in this table, taken by TCRdb from immuneACCESS, are in-frame only. Not every clone is retained; where verified, under half of the shortfall comes from an unresolved V gene, and the cause of the rest is unknown. This sample is represented by 210,000 or so clones; approximately 78% of them were singletons. Clones ranked in the top ten supply about 10% of the sample. Input material: peripheral blood. The source is a woman of 80 years or more with acute or convalescent COVID-19.

J is TRBJ2-2 and V is TRBV5-8; D remains unclear. Per the germline V gene, CDR1 is SGHTS and CDR2 is YDEGEE. V shed 4 bases and J shed 5 bases, with 9 bases lying between them. CDR3 size: 13 residues. Here the CDR3 reads CASSDGWTGELFF. Written as DNA, the CDR3 is TGTGCCAGCAGCGACGGGTGGACCGGGGAGCTGTTTTTT.

The V gene is TRBV12-2, the J gene TRBJ1-5; the D call in the table, TRBD1, was not verified against the DNA. TRBV12-2 is given as a pseudogene. The length of the CDR3 is 15 residues. This chain's CDR3 is CASHWTGRFNQPQHF. The CDR3 nucleotides read TGTGCAAGTCACTGGACAGGGCGGTTTAATCAGCCCCAGCATTTT.